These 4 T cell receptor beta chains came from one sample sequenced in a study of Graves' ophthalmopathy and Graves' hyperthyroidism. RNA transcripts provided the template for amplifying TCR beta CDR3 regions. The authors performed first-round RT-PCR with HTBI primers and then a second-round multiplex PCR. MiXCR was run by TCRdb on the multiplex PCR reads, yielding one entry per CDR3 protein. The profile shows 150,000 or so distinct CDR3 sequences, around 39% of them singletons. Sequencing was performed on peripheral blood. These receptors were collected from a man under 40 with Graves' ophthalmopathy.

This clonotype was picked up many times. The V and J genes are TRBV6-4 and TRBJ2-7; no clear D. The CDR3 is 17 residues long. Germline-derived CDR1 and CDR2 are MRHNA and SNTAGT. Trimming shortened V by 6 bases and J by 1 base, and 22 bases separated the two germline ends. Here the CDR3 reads CASSLETPAEQSYEQYF. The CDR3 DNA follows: TGTGCCAGCAGCCTTGAAACGCCCGCAGAACAATCCTACGAGCAGTACTTC.

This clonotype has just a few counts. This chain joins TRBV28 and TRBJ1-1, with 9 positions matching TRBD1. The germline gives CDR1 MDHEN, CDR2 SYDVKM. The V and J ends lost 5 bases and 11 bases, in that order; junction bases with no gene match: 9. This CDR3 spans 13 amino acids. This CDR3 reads CASSLDRGGRAFF. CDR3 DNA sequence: TGTGCCAGCAGTCTGGACAGGGGAGGTCGCGCTTTCTTT.

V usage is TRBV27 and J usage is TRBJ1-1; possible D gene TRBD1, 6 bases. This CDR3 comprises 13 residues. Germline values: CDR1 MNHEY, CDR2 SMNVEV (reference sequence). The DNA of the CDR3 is TGTGTTAAGGGCATCTCAGGGGCGGGTGAAGCTTTCTTT. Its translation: CVKGISGAGEAFF.

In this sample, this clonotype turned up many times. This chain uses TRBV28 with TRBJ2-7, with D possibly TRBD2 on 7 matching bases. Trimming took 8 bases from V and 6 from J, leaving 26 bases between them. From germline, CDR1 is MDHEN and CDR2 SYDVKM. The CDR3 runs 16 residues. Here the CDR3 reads CASYPLKTGGSGEQYF. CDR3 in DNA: TGTGCCAGCTACCCTCTCAAAACGGGGGGCTCGGGCGAGCAGTACTTC.